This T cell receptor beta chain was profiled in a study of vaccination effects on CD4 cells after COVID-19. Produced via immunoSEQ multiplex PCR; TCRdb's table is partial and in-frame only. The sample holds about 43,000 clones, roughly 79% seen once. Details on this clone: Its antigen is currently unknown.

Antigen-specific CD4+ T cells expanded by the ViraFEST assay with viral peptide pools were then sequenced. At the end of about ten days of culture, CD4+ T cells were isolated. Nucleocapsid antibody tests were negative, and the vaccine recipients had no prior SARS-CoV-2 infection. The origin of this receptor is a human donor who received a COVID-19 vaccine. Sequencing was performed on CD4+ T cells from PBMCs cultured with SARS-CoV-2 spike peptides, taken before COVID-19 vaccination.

CDR3 sequence: CATSGEGQGTNEKLFF. CDR3 nucleotide sequence: TGTGCCACCAGCGGAGAGGGACAGGGAACTAATGAAAAACTGTTTTTT. The rearrangement links TRBV24-1 to TRBJ1-4; 9 bases fit TRBD1. CDR1 KGHDR and CDR2 SFDVKD come from the germline V gene. V lost 7 bases and J lost 1; bases outside the gene matches: 6. The CDR3 has 16 residues.